Below are 2 T cell receptor beta chains sequenced from a single sample in a study of T cell responses to AZD1222 COVID-19 vaccine. This table comes from immunoSEQ multiplex PCR, and its TCRdb copy is limited to in-frame clones, with some not included. The repertoire consists of 150,000 or so clones, with 85% to 95% occurring once and the leading ten covering approximately 1.4%. The specimen was peripheral blood, collected on day 0 of AZD1222 vaccination. All receptors come from an adult in good health.

This clone came up once. The rearrangement links TRBV3-1 (or the pseudogene TRBV3-2) to TRBJ1-3, with TRBD1 identical over 7 bases. V dropped 1 base and J dropped 4; count of bases not matched to a gene: 4. The V gene's germline CDR1 is LGHDT and CDR2 YNNKEL (reference sequence). This CDR3 region has 15 residues. CDR3: CASSQVTGLGNTIYF. The CDR3 region has the DNA TGTGCCAGCAGCCAAGTGACAGGGCTAGGAAACACCATATATTTT.

The V and J genes are TRBV27 and TRBJ2-1; 12 bases match TRBD1. The V segment lost 4 bases and the J segment 7 bases; nucleotides outside the gene matches: 5. CDR1 MNHEY and CDR2 SMNVEV come from the germline V gene (reference sequence). The CDR3 length is 15 residues. The CDR3 loop reads CASSSGTGGRNEQFF. In nucleotides, the CDR3 is TGTGCCAGCAGTTCAGGGACAGGGGGCAGGAATGAGCAGTTCTTC.